These 18 T cell receptor beta chains originate from one sample sequenced in a study of post-analysis software for immune sequencing data (dated by TCRdb to about 2015). The research as a whole found: Roughly 5 TRBV segments, including TRBV5-6, TRBV5-1 and TRBV20-1, were significantly more frequent in patients than controls.

Their target antigens are unknown. Library method: PCR. The instrument was an Illumina HiSeq 2500. To reduce PCR and sequencing biases, unique molecular identifiers were built into the TCR beta cDNA libraries. The public reads were reanalyzed by TCRdb: fastp trimming at Q25, MiXCR alignment, in-frame beta chains only. Rows with a matching CDR3 protein are joined into one entry that keeps the most common DNA and genes. The sample table contains about 430,000 distinct CDR3 sequences; only one count was recorded for about 40% of them. The biggest ten clones account for roughly 8.2% of the sample. Material for sequencing was blood. These receptors came from a girl aged 2 to 10 with multiple sclerosis.

V and J are TRBV7-9 and TRBJ2-1; D is uncertain. CDR3 length: 14 amino acids. The germline CDR1 and CDR2 sequences are SEHNR and FQNEAQ (reference sequence). Trimming removed 0 bases from V and 7 bases from J, with 10 bases in between. CDR3 sequence: CASSLAFGVNEQFF. Written as DNA, the CDR3 is TGTGCCAGCAGCTTAGCTTTTGGTGTTAATGAGCAGTTCTTC. The complete variable domain, with remaining parts taken from reference TRBV7-9 and TRBJ2-1, reads DTGVSQNPRHKITKRGQNVTFRCDPISEHNRLYWYRQTLGQGPEFLTYFQNEAQLEKSRLLSDRFSAERPKGSFSTLEIQRTEQGDSAMYLCASSLAFGVNEQFFGPGTRLTVL.

The table lists this clonotype with a few counts. The chain combines TRBV5-1 with TRBJ2-1; 7 nucleotides match TRBD2. Germline V gives CDR1 SGHRS, CDR2 YFSETQ. J was trimmed by 4 bases and V by 2 bases; bases with no gene match: 6. CDR3 length: 15 residues. The DNA of the CDR3 is TGCGCCAGCAGCTTTGGGGGGGGTAGGTACAATGAGCAGTTCTTC. It yields the protein CASSFGGGRYNEQFF.

The sample holds a few counts of this clonotype. The rearrangement links TRBV2 to TRBJ2-7; 10 bases are shared with TRBD2. The germline V gene encodes CDR1 SNHLY and CDR2 FYNNEI. The CDR3 has 14 amino acids. V lost 7 bases to trimming and J lost 3 bases; unmatched junction nucleotides: 6. The CDR3, as DNA: TGTGCCAGCAATAAACTAGCGGGAAGCTACGAGCAGTACTTC. It yields the protein CASNKLAGSYEQYF.

The chain employs TRBV5-1 and TRBJ2-1, with a possible D match to TRBD1 (7 bases). From germline, CDR1 is SGHRS and CDR2 YFSETQ. V lost 5 bases and J lost 5, with 26 bases in between. CDR3 length: 18 residues. CDR3 sequence reads: CASSFSRAGGNSDNEQFF. CDR3 DNA: TGCGCCAGCAGTTTCTCCCGGGCAGGGGGGAACTCAGACAATGAGCAGTTCTTC.

This rearrangement joins TRBV20-1 to TRBJ2-1; 15 bases line up with TRBD2. The end of the DNA fits TRBJ2-7 better, so the J call may be wrong. Germline loops: CDR1 DFQATT, CDR2 SNEGSKA (reference sequence). The CDR3 has 14 residues. The CDR3: CSASGLAGGGEQYF. The DNA for the CDR3 is TGCAGTGCTAGTGGACTAGCGGGAGGGGGTGAGCAGTACTTC.

The chain carries TRBV10-3 and TRBJ2-7; D may be TRBD1 or TRBD2 (5 bases each). The germline gives CDR1 ENHRY, CDR2 SYGVKD. Trimming shortened V by 6 bases and J by 0 bases, and 12 bases separated the two germline ends. CDR3 length equals 14 residues. CDR3 in DNA: TGTGCCATCAGAACCGGGACGGTCTCCTACGAGCAGTACTTC. Protein sequence: CAIRTGTVSYEQYF.

The chain is built from TRBV4-1 and TRBJ1-2; possible D gene TRBD1, 6 bases. V was pared by 3 bases and J by 2 bases, with 13 bases between. Germline V CDR1 and CDR2: MGHRA, YSYEKL. The CDR3 is 15 amino acids. CDR3 protein: CASSHHRDENYGYTF. The CDR3 DNA follows: TGCGCCAGCAGCCACCACAGGGATGAAAACTATGGCTACACCTTC.

This chain uses TRBV28 with TRBJ2-3; D gene unclear. Per germline, CDR1 MDHEN and CDR2 SYDVKM. Trimming shortened V by 1 base and J by 4 bases, and 9 bases separated the two germline ends. CDR3 length: 14 amino acids. The CDR3 nucleotides read TGTGCCAGCAGTTTATTGGGGTTAGCAGATACGCAGTATTTT. As protein: CASSLLGLADTQYF.

V is TRBV7-9 and J is TRBJ1-4, with D tentatively TRBD1 (5 bases). Per the germline V gene, CDR1 is SEHNR and CDR2 is FQNEAQ (reference sequence). V was shortened by 5 bases and J by 5 bases, with 15 bases between the two germline ends. This CDR3 is 15 amino acids long. CDR3 in amino acids: CASSLPGLRNEKLFF. The CDR3 nucleotides read TGTGCCAGCAGCCTCCCGGGGCTACGGAATGAAAAACTGTTTTTT.

The V call is TRBV2, the J call TRBJ1-5; 7 nucleotides line up with TRBD1. J lost 2 bases, V lost 5 bases, and 6 bases had no gene match. Germline CDR1 is SNHLY and CDR2 is FYNNEI. CDR3 length: 15 amino acids. The CDR3 DNA follows: TGTGCCAGCAGTCAAAGGGGGCAAGGCAATCAGCCCCAGCATTTT. Residues: CASSQRGQGNQPQHF.

The CDR3 spells CASSEQDRDSPEAFF. The CDR3 nucleotides read TGTGCCAGCAGCGAGCAAGACAGGGATTCTCCTGAAGCTTTCTTT. V usage is TRBV7-2 and J usage is TRBJ1-1; 7 nucleotides match TRBD1. From germline, CDR1 is SGHTA and CDR2 FQGNSA. The CDR3 runs 15 residues. Unmatched junction bases numbered 12, after V lost 5 bases and J lost 6 bases.

For this clonotype: Just one base apart from a much larger clone, this may be a read error. Given the absence of the conserved phenylalanine or tryptophan at the CDR3 end, a read error is likely. J is TRBJ2-1 and V is TRBV29-1, with D uncertain. The ends were cut back, 1 base at V and 4 bases at J, with 8 bases in the middle. CDR1 and CDR2 from the germline V gene are SQVTM and ANQGSEA. The CDR3 consists of 13 residues. CDR3 region: CSVEVTLYNEQFL. CDR3 bases: TGCAGCGTTGAAGTTACACTTTACAATGAGCAGTTCCTC.

The V call is TRBV5-1, the J call TRBJ1-2, with D hard to call. Germline V gives CDR1 SGHRS, CDR2 YFSETQ. The CDR3 length is 17 residues. Trimming shortened V by 2 bases and J by 6 bases, and 23 bases separated the two germline ends. The CDR3: CASSFVVGLVGPDGYTF. The CDR3 DNA reads TGCGCCAGCAGCTTTGTGGTTGGTTTGGTTGGCCCAGATGGCTACACCTTC.

This clonotype was found a few times. The chain recombines TRBV14 with TRBJ1-4, with D possibly being TRBD1 (5 bases). The ends were cut back, 5 bases at V and 6 bases at J, with 13 bases in the middle. This CDR3 is 14 amino acids long. CDR1 and CDR2 from the germline V gene are SGHDN and FVKESK. CDR3 in DNA: TGTGCCAGCAGCTCGGAGGGGCGCCATGAAAAACTGTTTTTT. Protein: CASSSEGRHEKLFF.

This clonotype has only a few counts. The V call is TRBV4-3, the J call TRBJ2-1; tentative D call: TRBD1 (6 bases). Germline V gives CDR1 LGHNA, CDR2 YSLEER. The CDR3 consists of 16 residues. V lost 0 bases, J lost 7 bases, and 16 bases lay in between. The chain's CDR3 is CASSQDKGEPRNEQFF. CDR3 in DNA: TGCGCCAGCAGCCAAGATAAGGGGGAGCCCCGGAATGAGCAGTTCTTC.

The chain recombines TRBV15 with TRBJ1-5; D uncertain. Deletions cut 2 bases from V and 2 bases from J, with 10 bases between. CDR3 size: 15 residues. Germline lookup yields CDR1 LNHNV and CDR2 YYDKDF (reference sequence). CDR3 loop: CATSRYSIGNQPQHF. Here the CDR3 DNA reads TGTGCCACCAGCAGATACAGTATTGGCAATCAGCCCCAGCATTTT.

This clonotype was recorded once. This chain links TRBV12-3 or TRBV12-4 with TRBJ2-3; tentatively, D is TRBD1 (5 bases). CDR3 length: 16 amino acids. V was cut by 6 bases and J by 4 bases, with 20 bases left in between. The chain's CDR3 is CASRLTVSLSPDTQYF. CDR3 bases: TGTGCCAGCAGGTTGACAGTAAGCCTCTCCCCAGATACGCAGTATTTT.

In regard to this clonotype: As the CDR3 is not closed by the conserved phenylalanine or tryptophan, this likely results from a read error. The chain recombines TRBV7-9 with TRBJ2-4, with a possible D match to TRBD2 (5 bases). The DNA end is more similar to TRBJ2-7, so the J call may be wrong. The germline gives CDR1 SEHNR, CDR2 FQNEAQ (reference sequence). The CDR3 extends over 15 amino acids. The CDR3 loop is CASSWSGGYAYEQYC. CDR3 bases: TGTGCCTCAAGTTGGAGTGGAGGTTACGCCTACGAGCAGTACTGC.